These 8 T cell receptor beta chains were all obtained from the same sample, sequenced in a study of blood T cell repertoires in COVID-19. The repertoire was sequenced with immunoSEQ multiplex PCR; TCRdb's copy has only in-frame clones and lacks some. This table has about 250,000 clones, around 88% appearing once. The specimen sequenced was peripheral blood. The receptors originated from a woman aged 25 to 45 with COVID-19, enrolled during active disease.

In this sample, this clone turned up once. The chain recombines TRBV4-2 with TRBJ2-1; no clear D. V was pared by 1 base and J by 5 bases, with 9 bases between. Germline CDR1 and CDR2: LGHNA and YNFKEQ. This CDR3 contains 14 residues. CDR3 in amino acids: CASSQVYRNNEQFF. The CDR3, as DNA: TGTGCCAGCAGCCAAGTATATAGAAACAATGAGCAGTTCTTC.

J is TRBJ1-1 and V is TRBV10-2; the match to TRBD1 covers 7 bases. CDR1 and CDR2 (germline): WSHSY, SAAADI. The CDR3 sequence is 14 residues long. Trimming cost V 5 bases and J 4 bases; bases outside gene matches: 7. CDR3 coding DNA: TGCGCCAGCAGTCAGACAGGGAGGACCACTGAAGCTTTCTTT. Protein sequence: CASSQTGRTTEAFF.

The chain is built from TRBV19 and TRBJ2-1, with 9 nucleotides matching TRBD2. The CDR3 contains 16 residues. CDR1 and CDR2 from the germline V gene are LNHDA and SQIVND (reference sequence). J was trimmed by 5 bases and V by 4 bases; bases with no gene match: 9. The CDR3 sequence: CASSSPGLAGNNEQFF. CDR3 coding DNA: TGTGCCAGTAGTAGTCCCGGGCTAGCGGGGAACAATGAGCAGTTCTTC.

By frequency in the sample, this clone is medium-sized. The rearrangement joins TRBV7-9 to TRBJ2-3, with 8 bases identical to TRBD2. Trimming at V came to 0 bases and at J to 1 base, leaving 6 bases not matched to a gene. This CDR3 is 17 amino acids long. Germline-derived CDR1 and CDR2 are SEHNR and FQNEAQ (reference sequence). The CDR3 loop is CASSLAMSGGGTDTQYF. The CDR3 DNA is TGTGCCAGCAGCTTAGCGATGTCCGGGGGGGGCACAGATACGCAGTATTTT.

The gene calls are TRBV2 and TRBJ2-1, with D possibly TRBD2 on 6 matching bases. Trimming shortened V by 1 base and J by 4 bases, and 14 bases separated the two germline ends. There are 16 residues in the CDR3. From germline, CDR1 is SNHLY and CDR2 FYNNEI. CDR3 in DNA: TGTGCCAGCAGTGAAGACGGCGGAGGGAGGTACAATGAGCAGTTCTTC. It encodes CASSEDGGGRYNEQFF.

This sequence joins TRBV12-3 or TRBV12-4 and TRBJ1-6, with 7 bases aligning to TRBD1. Trimming cost V 6 bases and J 11 bases; bases outside gene matches: 7. The CDR3 is 13 residues long. DNA for the CDR3: TGTGCCAGCAGCAGGCGACAGGGAACACCCCTCCACTTT. Protein product: CASSRRQGTPLHF.

The V call is TRBV15, the J call TRBJ2-1; perhaps TRBD2 as D (7 bases). The V end was cut by 6 bases, the J end by 5 bases, with 17 bases between. Germline assignment: CDR1 LNHNV and CDR2 YYDKDF (reference sequence). CDR3 length equals 15 residues. The DNA for the CDR3 is TGTGCCACCAGTCCTACCGGGGGGCTCAACAATGAGCAGTTCTTC. Translating it yields CATSPTGGLNNEQFF.

The chain has TRBV5-6 and TRBJ1-5; D is ambiguous. V was trimmed by 0 bases and J by 0 bases, leaving 10 bases between them. Germline lookup yields CDR1 SGHDT and CDR2 YYEEEE. This CDR3 region has 16 residues. For the CDR3, the DNA is TGTGCCAGCAGCTTGGGGCAGTTTGGTAGCAATCAGCCCCAGCATTTT. This codes for CASSLGQFGSNQPQHF.